This T cell receptor beta chain was profiled in a study of regulatory T cells in long-lasting Graves disease. Study information: Graves' patients (newly diagnosed) had been on antithyroid drugs under 3 months. Points from the study as a whole: Persistent disease preferred TRBV28, TRBJ1-2 and TRBJ2-5.

Relying on iRepertoire HTBI primers and Arm-PCR of CDR3 regions, the team built TCR beta libraries. TCRdb reprocessed the multiplex PCR reads with MiXCR, giving one entry per CDR3 protein. In the table there are around 330,000 distinct CDR3 sequences, 15% to 20% of which are singletons. This clonotype occurred a few times. No antigen is known for it. The time point was: newly diagnosed GD, antithyroid drugs for less than 3 months. With RNA extracted from PBMCs as input, the TCR library was made. The CDR3 has 14 amino acids. Trimming cost V 5 bases and J 4 bases, with 17 bases left between them. Germline V gene lookup returns CDR1 DFQATT and CDR2 SNEGSKA (reference sequence).

This sample comprised peripheral blood mononuclear cells (PBMCs), obtained at new diagnosis, from a patient treated with antithyroid drugs. The rearrangement uses TRBV20-1 and TRBJ1-2, with D unresolved. This sequence was found in a female donor with Graves disease. The CDR3 spells CSALNRTQLYGYTF. The CDR3 nucleotides read TGCAGTGCTCTAAATCGGACCCAACTCTATGGCTACACCTTC.